This passage covers 23 T cell receptor beta chains from one sample sequenced in a study of T cells after posttransplantation cyclophosphamide. Libraries were prepared by immunoSEQ multiplex PCR; TCRdb keeps only in-frame clonotypes and omits some of them. The repertoire holds roughly 30,000 clones, with around nine tenths as singletons. Sequenced: PBMCs. Receptors originate from a woman in her thirties or forties with a blood cancer, CMV-positive, and with a related stem cell donor.

The rearrangement uses TRBV18 and TRBJ1-2; 7 nucleotides align to TRBD1. The CDR3 sequence is 15 residues long. V was clipped by 0 bases and J by 3 bases; unmatched bases: 4. Germline V gives CDR1 KGHSH, CDR2 LQKENI. This CDR3 is CASSPPRGQDYGYTF. Written as DNA, the CDR3 is TGTGCCAGCTCACCACCCCGCGGACAGGACTATGGCTACACCTTC.

The chain links TRBV5-4 to TRBJ2-7, with D possibly matching TRBD1 (5 bases). V gave up 0 bases and J gave up 2 bases, with 12 bases separating them. CDR3 size: 15 residues. Germline V gene lookup returns CDR1 SGHNT and CDR2 YYREEE (reference sequence). Written as DNA, the CDR3 is TGTGCCAGCAGCTTGGGAAGGGGTTGGGCCTACGAGCAGTACTTC. This translates into CASSLGRGWAYEQYF.

The V and J genes are TRBV11-3 and TRBJ2-7; TRBD1 might be the D (6 bases). Germline CDR1 SGHNT, CDR2 YENEEA. V was shortened by 5 bases and J by 2 bases, with 16 bases between the two germline ends. This CDR3 comprises 15 residues. This CDR3 is CASSPWAGDAYEQYF. CDR3 sequence (DNA): TGTGCCAGCAGCCCCTGGGCAGGGGACGCCTACGAGCAGTACTTC.

The V gene is TRBV19, the J gene TRBJ2-1, with 10 bases lining up with TRBD1. The CDR3 runs to 15 residues. Germline assignment: CDR1 LNHDA and CDR2 SQIVND (reference sequence). J was trimmed by 8 bases and V by 5 bases; bases with no gene match: 9. The CDR3 region has the DNA TGTGCCAGTAGTGATCGGACAGGGGGGGTTGATGAGCAGTTCTTC. It translates to CASSDRTGGVDEQFF.

This clone has only one observation. The chain links TRBV6-5 to TRBJ1-5; 9 nucleotides match TRBD1. The CDR3 is 13 residues long. Germline CDR1 MNHEY, CDR2 SVGAGI. V lost 6 bases, J lost 5 bases, and 2 bases stayed unmatched. The CDR3 spells CASRRQGDQPQHF. The CDR3 DNA is TGTGCCAGCAGACGACAGGGGGATCAGCCCCAGCATTTT.

V and J are TRBV4-3 and TRBJ2-4; 15 bases agree with TRBD2. With 0 bases clipped from V and 16 bases from J, the junction kept 10 bases outside the gene matches. Germline assignment: CDR1 LGHNA and CDR2 YSLEER. The CDR3 extends over 16 amino acids. DNA of the CDR3: TGCGCCAGCAGCCAAGATCGGACTAGCGGGGGGGCAAGGGTATACTTC. Translation gives CASSQDRTSGGARVYF.

This chain joins TRBV4-1 and TRBJ2-2; 13 bases align to TRBD2. J was trimmed by 1 base and V by 4 bases; bases with no gene match: 3. The CDR3 contains 17 residues. Germline-derived CDR1 and CDR2 are MGHRA and YSYEKL. The CDR3: CASSRLAGGLNTGELFF. CDR3 nucleotide sequence: TGCGCCAGCAGCCGACTAGCGGGGGGTCTGAACACCGGGGAGCTGTTTTTT.

This clone showed up just once. The chain employs TRBV15 and TRBJ2-3; possibly TRBD1 for D (5 bases). This CDR3 is built from 15 residues. The germline V and J ends were trimmed by 2 bases and 3 bases, with 12 bases remaining between them. In germline, CDR1 is LNHNV, CDR2 YYDKDF (reference sequence). For the CDR3, the DNA is TGTGCCACCAGCAGACGTTCACAGGCTACAGATACGCAGTATTTT. Amino acids: CATSRRSQATDTQYF.

The chain combines TRBV5-1 with TRBJ1-4; TRBD1 is a possible D gene (5 bases). Trimming stripped 1 base from V and 8 bases from J, with 6 bases between. The CDR3 is 12 residues long. Germline CDR1 is SGHRS and CDR2 is YFSETQ. The CDR3 DNA reads as TGCGCCAGCAGCTTGTCAGGGGAAAAACTGTTTTTT. It codes for CASSLSGEKLFF.

This clone was counted a few times. The rearrangement uses TRBV15 and TRBJ1-4; 8 bases agree with TRBD1. V trimming: 4 bases; J trimming: 8 bases; junction bases outside the gene matches: 12. CDR3 length equals 16 residues. Germline CDR1 LNHNV, CDR2 YYDKDF (reference sequence). The CDR3 loop reads CATSIRSGTGGEKLFF. CDR3 nucleotides: TGTGCCACCAGCATTCGATCCGGGACAGGCGGCGAAAAACTGTTTTTT.

This chain links TRBV7-3 with TRBJ2-1; TRBD2 matches at 10 bases. V gave up 1 base and J gave up 2 bases; unmatched junction bases: 2. Germline CDR1 and CDR2: SGHTA and FQGTGA. CDR3 length equals 16 residues. The CDR3 here is CASSLSLAGAYNEQFF. The CDR3 coding sequence is TGTGCCAGCAGCTTAAGCCTAGCGGGGGCCTACAATGAGCAGTTCTTC.

The chain is built from TRBV18 and TRBJ1-2, with D possibly being TRBD1 (5 bases). The germline V gene encodes CDR1 KGHSH and CDR2 LQKENI. CDR3 length equals 16 residues. V was cut by 5 bases and J by 0 bases, with 16 bases left in between. This CDR3 reads CASSDITGGANYGYTF. In nucleotides, the CDR3 is TGTGCCAGCTCAGACATAACGGGGGGAGCTAACTATGGCTACACCTTC.

The chain employs TRBV5-1 and TRBJ1-2, with a tentative D call TRBD1 (5 bases). Germline V gene sequence: CDR1 SGHRS, CDR2 YFSETQ. This CDR3 is built from 15 residues. Trimming pared 5 bases from V and 3 bases from J, leaving 17 bases between. CDR3 bases: TGCGCCAGCAGTCTGAGTGGGGCATTGGACTATGGCTACACCTTC. It encodes CASSLSGALDYGYTF.

The rearrangement joins TRBV7-2 to TRBJ1-1; 7 bases line up with TRBD1. This CDR3 spans 15 amino acids. Germline V gene lookup returns CDR1 SGHTA and CDR2 FQGNSA. V gave up 3 bases and J gave up 1 base; unmatched junction bases: 5. The CDR3 nucleotides read TGTGCCAGCAGCTTGCTAACAGGGGCGAACACTGAAGCTTTCTTT. Its translation is CASSLLTGANTEAFF.

The chain is built from TRBV2 and TRBJ2-5, with TRBD2 matching 7 bases. The CDR3 totals 15 residues. In germline, CDR1 is SNHLY, CDR2 FYNNEI. Trimming took 2 bases from V and 2 from J; bases not matched to a gene: 5. The CDR3 here is CASSEQRGSQETQYF. For the CDR3, the DNA is TGTGCCAGCAGTGAACAGCGGGGATCTCAAGAGACCCAGTACTTC.

The chain uses TRBV6-5 and TRBJ1-5; D is uncertain. The CDR3 has 14 amino acids. Germline loops: CDR1 MNHEY, CDR2 SVGAGI. The V end lost 2 bases, the J end lost 0 bases, and 5 bases lay between the germline ends. Written as DNA, the CDR3 is TGTGCCAGCAGTTACGCAGGTAGCAATCAGCCCCAGCATTTT. It is translated as CASSYAGSNQPQHF.

The DNA for the CDR3 is TGTGCCAGCAGCCATCCTGGACTAGCGGGGGGACCAAGCACAGATACGCAGTATTTT. Its protein is CASSHPGLAGGPSTDTQYF. The chain joins TRBV5-4 to TRBJ2-3; 14 positions agree with TRBD2. With V trimmed by 4 bases and J by 0 bases, 10 bases remained unmatched. The CDR3 spans 19 residues. Germline-derived CDR1 and CDR2 are SGHNT and YYREEE (reference sequence). Drawing the rest from reference TRBV5-4 and TRBJ2-3, the complete variable domain is ETGVTQSPTHLIKTRGQQVTLRCSSQSGHNTVSWYQQALGQGPQFIFQYYREEENGRGNFPPRFSGLQFPNYSSELNVNALELDDSALYLCASSHPGLAGGPSTDTQYFGPGTRLTVL.

The chain links TRBV10-2 to TRBJ1-6; TRBD1 aligns across 10 bases. The germline gives CDR1 WSHSY, CDR2 SAAADI. J lost 3 bases, V lost 3 bases, and 2 bases had no gene match. The CDR3 consists of 16 residues. The DNA of the CDR3 is TGCGCCAGCAGTGAATGGGACAGGGGCTATAATTCACCCCTCCACTTT. Translated, it gives CASSEWDRGYNSPLHF.

There are a few counts of this clone. J is TRBJ2-7 and V is TRBV2; 7 nucleotides line up with TRBD1. This CDR3 is built from 15 residues. The V gene end was trimmed by 1 base and the J gene end by 7 bases; junction bases not matched to a gene: 10. Germline V gives CDR1 SNHLY, CDR2 FYNNEI. This chain's CDR3 is CASSEGQGVLREQYF. CDR3 bases: TGTGCCAGCAGTGAAGGACAGGGAGTGTTGAGGGAGCAGTACTTC.

Comment on this clone: Distinct nucleotide sequences in the sample also encode this CDR3. This chain uses TRBV19 with TRBJ2-5, with D perhaps TRBD1 (6 bases). Germline CDR1 reads LNHDA; CDR2 reads SQIVND (reference sequence). The CDR3 is made up of 15 amino acids. V lost 1 base, J lost 2 bases, and 11 bases lay in between. CDR3 region: CASSIVPGQQETQYF. DNA for the CDR3: TGTGCCAGTAGTATAGTTCCGGGACAACAAGAGACCCAGTACTTC.

This rearrangement joins TRBV5-6 to TRBJ2-5; D might be TRBD1 (6 bases). Germline loops: CDR1 SGHDT, CDR2 YYEEEE. The CDR3 contains 13 residues. The V end was cut by 2 bases, the J end by 5 bases, with 10 bases between. CDR3 amino acids: CASSFRGPETQYF. DNA of the CDR3: TGTGCCAGCAGCTTCAGGGGACCTGAGACCCAGTACTTC.

This clone appeared once. DNA of the CDR3: TGTGCCAGCAGCGGAGGGCAGGCCTCTAACTATGGCTACACCTTC. Translated, it gives CASSGGQASNYGYTF. V usage is TRBV9 and J usage is TRBJ1-2; D not certain. This CDR3 contains 15 residues. V was trimmed by 3 bases and J by 0 bases, leaving 12 bases between them. CDR1 SGDLS and CDR2 YYNGEE come from the germline V gene. Combining the CDR3 with reference TRBV9 and TRBJ1-2 gives the whole variable domain DSGVTQTPKHLITATGQRVTLRCSPRSGDLSVYWYQQSLDQGLQFLIQYYNGEERAKGNILERFSAQQFPDLHSELNLSSLELGDSALYFCASSGGQASNYGYTFGSGTRLTVV.

V and J are TRBV5-1 and TRBJ2-1; TRBD2 is a possible D gene (6 bases). V was shortened by 0 bases and J by 5 bases, with 15 bases between the two germline ends. The CDR3 has 16 amino acids. Germline CDR1 and CDR2: SGHRS and YFSETQ. CDR3 sequence (DNA): TGCGCCAGCAGCTTGGGCGCGGGGAAGGCTCACAATGAGCAGTTCTTC. This codes for CASSLGAGKAHNEQFF.